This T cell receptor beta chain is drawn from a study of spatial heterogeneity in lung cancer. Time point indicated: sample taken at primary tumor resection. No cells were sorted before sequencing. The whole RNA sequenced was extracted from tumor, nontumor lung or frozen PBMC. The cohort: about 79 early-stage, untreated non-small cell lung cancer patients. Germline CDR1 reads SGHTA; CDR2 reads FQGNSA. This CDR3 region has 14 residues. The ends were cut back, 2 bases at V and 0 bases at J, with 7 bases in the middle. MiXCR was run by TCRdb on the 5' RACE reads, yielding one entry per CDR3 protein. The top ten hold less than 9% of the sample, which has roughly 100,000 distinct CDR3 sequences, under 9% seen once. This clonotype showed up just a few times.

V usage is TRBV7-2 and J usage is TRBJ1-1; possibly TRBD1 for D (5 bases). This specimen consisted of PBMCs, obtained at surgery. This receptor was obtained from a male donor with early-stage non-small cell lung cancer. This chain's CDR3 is CASSLSGLNTEAFF. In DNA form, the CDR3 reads TGTGCCAGCAGCTTATCAGGGTTGAACACTGAAGCTTTCTTT.